Sequencing of this TCR beta chain was carried out in a study of blood T cell repertoires in COVID-19. Study overall: PBMCs, B-cell-depleted T cells, or T cells were the source of the cDNA or gDNA that made up the material.

Original data processing: Amplification of reference gene primers was used by the study to estimate nucleated cell counts. Only in-frame clones appear in the TCRdb table, and some are missing; sequencing was by immunoSEQ multiplex PCR. The V and J calls and the clone size are those of that table, but D and trimming were determined from the DNA. The sample records approximately 100,000 clones, roughly four fifths being singletons. The germline V gene encodes CDR1 MNHEY and CDR2 SVGAGI. V lost 0 bases to trimming and J lost 5 bases, with 7 bases between them. The CDR3 consists of 13 residues. The sequence was obtained from a man aged 60 to 75 with acute or convalescent COVID-19. The chain recombines TRBV6-5 with TRBJ2-5; D may be TRBD2 (5 bases). The sequenced material came from peripheral blood. In nucleotides, the CDR3 is TGTGCCAGCAGTTACTCCGGGATGGAGACCCAGTACTTC. Encoded protein: CASSYSGMETQYF.